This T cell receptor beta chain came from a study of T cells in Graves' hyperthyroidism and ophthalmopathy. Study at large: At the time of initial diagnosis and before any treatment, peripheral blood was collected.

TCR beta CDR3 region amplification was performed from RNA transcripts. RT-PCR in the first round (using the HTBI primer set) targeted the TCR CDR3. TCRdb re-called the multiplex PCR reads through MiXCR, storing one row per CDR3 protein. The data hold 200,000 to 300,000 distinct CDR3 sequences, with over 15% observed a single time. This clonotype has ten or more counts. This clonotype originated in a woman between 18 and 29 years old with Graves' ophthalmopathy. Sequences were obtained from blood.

The CDR3 nucleotides read TGTGCCAGCAGCCTCCAAGTGGTAGATACGCAGTATTTT. It encodes CASSLQVVDTQYF. This chain links TRBV11-2 with TRBJ2-3, with no clear D. The CDR3 has 13 amino acids. V lost 5 bases and J 5 bases, leaving 11 bases between the germline ends. Germline CDR1 reads SGHAT; CDR2 reads FQNNGV. The entire variable domain, with the rest obtained from reference TRBV11-2 and TRBJ2-3, is as follows: EAGVAQSPRYKIIEKRQSVAFWCNPISGHATLYWYQQILGQGPKLLIQFQNNGVVDDSQLPKDRFSAERLKGVDSTLKIQPAKLEDSAVYLCASSLQVVDTQYFGPGTRLTVL.